Listed here are 15 T cell receptor beta chains from one sample, sequenced in a study of tumor-infiltrating lymphocytes in primary liver carcinoma. Unsorted bulk tissue, roughly 19-34 mg of it, served as the source for co-extraction of RNA and DNA. Synthesis of TCR beta cDNA was carried out from approximately 0.55 ug total RNA with a constant-region primer. ARM-PCR was slightly modified, and three nested multiplex PCR rounds with it gave rise to the TCR beta libraries. Forward primers for TRBV1-TRBV30 and a C-beta reverse primer served the first two PCR rounds, at roughly 10 cycles each. Via MiXCR, TCRdb re-called the multiplex PCR reads, giving one row per CDR3 protein. Here the sample spans about 21,000 distinct CDR3 sequences, around 72% being singletons. Sequenced input: liver tumor tissue from sampling region 1. Stated subset: tumor region T1, superior pole. Every receptor here comes from a man aged 35 to 55 with primary liver carcinoma and hepatitis B virus infection.

This sequence joins TRBV11-2 and TRBJ1-1; TRBD1 is a possible D gene (5 bases). Germline CDR1 and CDR2: SGHAT and FQNNGV. V shed 7 bases and J shed 5 bases, with 14 bases lying between them. The CDR3 contains 13 residues. CDR3: CASTSPGDTEAFF. As DNA, the CDR3 is TGTGCCAGCACCTCTCCGGGGGATACTGAAGCTTTCTTT.

V is TRBV7-8 and J is TRBJ2-5; 8 bases match TRBD2. V dropped 1 base and J dropped 1; count of bases not matched to a gene: 5. Germline CDR1 and CDR2: SGHVS and FQNEAQ. This CDR3 has 16 residues. The CDR3 reads CASSLEIAGIQETQYF. The CDR3 nucleotides are TGTGCCAGCAGCTTAGAAATAGCGGGAATCCAAGAGACCCAGTACTTC.

Remarks on this clonotype: Sequence at one end of the junction differs from germline and may be a read error. This chain uses TRBV10-3 with TRBJ2-4; D could derive from TRBD1 or TRBD2 (5 bases each). Germline CDR1 is ENHRY and CDR2 is SYGVKD. This CDR3 has 14 amino acids. The CDR3 DNA is TGTGCCTTCAGTGACCGGGACGAGAAAAACATTCAGTACTTT. The encoded protein is CAFSDRDEKNIQYF.

On this clonotype itself: The CDR3 end shows no conserved phenylalanine or tryptophan, and so a read error is likely. The CDR3 spells CASSPRDREMTEAFY. The CDR3 DNA is TGTGCCAGCAGCCCCCGGGACAGGGAGATGACTGAAGCTTTCTAT. V is TRBV11-2 and J is TRBJ1-1; 9 bases line up with TRBD1. This CDR3 comprises 15 residues. With V trimmed by 5 bases and J by 5 bases, 9 bases remained unmatched. Germline V gene data show CDR1 as SGHAT and CDR2 as FQNNGV.

The chain employs TRBV6-2 or TRBV6-3 and TRBJ1-5, with D perhaps matching TRBD1 (6 bases). V was cut by 11 bases and J by 0 bases, with 17 bases left in between. CDR1 MNHEY and CDR2 SVGEGT come from the germline V gene. The CDR3 runs to 15 residues. CDR3 sequence: CACSYRGGSNQPQHF. The CDR3, as DNA: TGTGCCTGTAGCTATCGAGGGGGTAGCAATCAGCCCCAGCATTTT.

A few counts support this clonotype. V and J are TRBV11-2 and TRBJ2-5; TRBD1 or TRBD2 may be the D gene (6 bases each). CDR1 is SGHAT and CDR2 is FQNNGV in the germline V gene. The CDR3 extends over 16 amino acids. V was pared by 6 bases and J by 8 bases, with 25 bases between. The CDR3 nucleotides are TGTGCCAGCAGTTTAACAGCAGGGGACTCGGGGGAAACCCAGTACTTC. Its protein product is CASSLTAGDSGETQYF.

Note on this clonotype: The final CDR3 position lacks the conserved phenylalanine or tryptophan, pointing to a likely read error. The chain couples TRBV10-3 to TRBJ2-7; unclear D gene. The CDR3 totals 13 residues. The germline V and J ends were trimmed by 11 bases and 1 base, with 15 bases remaining between them. CDR1 is ENHRY and CDR2 is SYGVKD in the germline V gene. Written as DNA, the CDR3 is TGTGCCGTCAAACCCACCCTATCCTACGAGCAGTACTCC. It translates to CAVKPTLSYEQYS.

Within the sample, this clonotype is medium-sized. The chain recombines TRBV4-3 with TRBJ2-3; no definite D call. V shed 1 base and J shed 4 bases, with 12 bases lying between them. Germline V gives CDR1 LGHNA, CDR2 YSLEER. CDR3 length: 15 amino acids. CDR3 sequence reads: CASSQGVVLADTQYF. The CDR3 coding sequence is TGCGCCAGCAGCCAAGGAGTCGTCTTAGCAGATACGCAGTATTTT.

This clonotype was seen a handful of times. The rearrangement uses TRBV11-2 and TRBJ1-2; D possibly corresponds to TRBD1 (6 bases). The CDR3 spans 15 residues. CDR1 is SGHAT, CDR2 FQNNGV, per germline. Trimming cost V 2 bases and J 7 bases, with 17 bases left between them. CDR3 DNA: TGTGCCAGCAGCTTAACAATACAGGGAGATGGTGGCTACACCTTC. Protein: CASSLTIQGDGGYTF.

As for this clonotype: The junction differs from germline at one of its ends, possibly a read error. J is TRBJ2-1 and V is TRBV7-6; tentatively, D is TRBD2 (6 bases). Germline V gene sequence: CDR1 SGHVS, CDR2 FNYEAQ. The CDR3 has 16 amino acids. The CDR3: CASSLVADYSRSGQFF. CDR3 nucleotide sequence: TGTGCCAGTAGCTTAGTAGCGGACTACTCGAGAAGTGGGCAGTTCTTC.

About this clonotype itself: The CDR3 ends on some other residue instead of the conserved phenylalanine or tryptophan, so this is likely a read error. The V gene is TRBV11-2, the J gene TRBJ2-2, with a tentative D call TRBD2 (6 bases). CDR1 SGHAT and CDR2 FQNNGV come from the germline V gene. This CDR3 is 15 amino acids long. The CDR3 nucleotides read TGTACCAGCAGCTTCGCGGGATCGAACACCGGGGGGCTGTTTATT. Protein: CTSSFAGSNTGGLFI.

On this clonotype: This may arise from a read error, as a much more abundant clone is one base away. This sequence joins TRBV11-2 and TRBJ2-1; TRBD2 matches at 10 bases. The J segment lost 10 bases and the V segment lost 0 bases, leaving 15 bases of the junction unmatched. Germline V gene lookup returns CDR1 SGHAT and CDR2 FQNNGV. The CDR3 loop spans 18 amino acids. In nucleotides, the CDR3 is TGTGCCAGCAGCTTAGATCAGTGGACTAGCGGCTCCTACGAAGAGCAGTTCTTC. It yields the protein CASSLDQWTSGSYEEQFF.

Worth noting for this clonotype: Because the CDR3 is missing its conserved closing phenylalanine or tryptophan, this is likely a read error. This CDR3 reads CASNSDRGHYEQYS. CDR3 nucleotide sequence: TGTGCCAGCAACTCGGACAGGGGGCACTACGAGCAGTACTCC. The chain is built from TRBV13 and TRBJ2-7; 11 positions match TRBD1. This CDR3 is built from 14 residues. The V gene end was trimmed by 7 bases and the J gene end by 3 bases; junction bases not matched to a gene: 5. Looked up from germline, CDR1 is PRHDT and CDR2 is FYEKMQ (reference sequence).

This clonotype was observed many times. The genes are TRBV9 and TRBJ1-2; D is perhaps TRBD1 (5 bases). Germline loops: CDR1 SGDLS, CDR2 YYNGEE. This CDR3 spans 16 amino acids. Trimming cost V 4 bases and J 0 bases, with 16 bases left between them. The CDR3 DNA sequence: TGTGCCAGCAGCCCGGGGGGGAGTAGGTCTAACTATGGCTACACCTTC. Encoded protein: CASSPGGSRSNYGYTF.

Remarks on this clonotype: One junction end does not reproduce the germline sequence, and a read error may be involved. The chain joins TRBV5-5 to TRBJ2-3, with a possible D match to TRBD2 (5 bases). Germline V gene sequence: CDR1 SGHKS, CDR2 YYEKEE (reference sequence). This CDR3 is built from 12 residues. CDR3 sequence: CSSSFGLDTQYF. The CDR3 DNA follows: TGTTCCAGCAGTTTTGGACTCGATACGCAGTATTTT.